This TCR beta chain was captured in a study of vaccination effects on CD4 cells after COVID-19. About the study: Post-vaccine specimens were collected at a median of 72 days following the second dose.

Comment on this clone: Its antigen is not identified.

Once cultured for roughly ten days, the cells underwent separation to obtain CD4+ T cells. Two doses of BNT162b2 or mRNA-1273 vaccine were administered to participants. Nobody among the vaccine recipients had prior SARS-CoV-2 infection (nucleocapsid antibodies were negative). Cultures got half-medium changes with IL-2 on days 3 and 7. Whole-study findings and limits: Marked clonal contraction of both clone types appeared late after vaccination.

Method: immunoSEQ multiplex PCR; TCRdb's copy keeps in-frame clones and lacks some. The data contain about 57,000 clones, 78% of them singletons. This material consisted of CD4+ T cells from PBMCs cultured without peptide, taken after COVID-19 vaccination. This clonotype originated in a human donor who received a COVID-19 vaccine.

CDR3 nucleotide sequence: TGTGCCAGTAGTATTCAGGGGCTGCTAGGGGAGGAGCAGTTCTTC. It is translated as CASSIQGLLGEEQFF. V and J are TRBV19 and TRBJ2-1, with D tentatively TRBD1 (6 bases). The germline V and J ends were trimmed by 3 bases and 10 bases, with 19 bases remaining between them. The CDR3 loop spans 15 amino acids. Germline values: CDR1 LNHDA, CDR2 SQIVND (reference sequence).